This T cell receptor (beta chain) was recovered during a study of blood T cell repertoires in COVID-19. Study-level information: The study drew acute and convalescent COVID-19 samples from the United States, Italy and Spain. Sources were T cells, B-cell-depleted T cells, or PBMCs; the material itself was cDNA or gDNA.

The V and J ends lost 6 bases and 6 bases, in that order; junction bases with no gene match: 8. The germline V gene has CDR1 MNHEY and CDR2 SMNVEV (reference sequence). CDR3 size: 14 residues. Method: immunoSEQ multiplex PCR; TCRdb's copy keeps in-frame clones and lacks some. The repertoire has under 150,000 clones, around 89% of them found once; the top ten carry roughly 28%. This sequence originates from a human donor in a cohort sampled during active COVID-19. The sequenced material came from peripheral blood. V usage is TRBV27 and J usage is TRBJ2-1, with 7 bases that match TRBD1. CDR3 sequence reads: CASRHGDRVNEQFF. In DNA, the CDR3 is TGTGCCAGCAGGCACGGAGACAGGGTCAATGAGCAGTTCTTC.